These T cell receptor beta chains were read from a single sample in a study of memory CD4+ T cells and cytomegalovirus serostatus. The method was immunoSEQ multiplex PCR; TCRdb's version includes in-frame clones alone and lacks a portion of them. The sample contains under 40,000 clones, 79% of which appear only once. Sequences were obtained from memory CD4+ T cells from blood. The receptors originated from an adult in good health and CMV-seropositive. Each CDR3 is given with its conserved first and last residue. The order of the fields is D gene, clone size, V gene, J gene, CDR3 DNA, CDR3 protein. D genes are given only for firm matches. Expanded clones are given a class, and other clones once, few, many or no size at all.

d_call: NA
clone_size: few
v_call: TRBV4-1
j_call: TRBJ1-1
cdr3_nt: TGCGCCAGCAGCCAAGCCAGCACCGGGGCGCGAATTGGGAACACTGAAGCTTTCTTT
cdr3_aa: CASSQASTGARIGNTEAFF

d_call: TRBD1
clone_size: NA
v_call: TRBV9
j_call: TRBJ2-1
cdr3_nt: TGTGCCAGCAGCGTCGGACAGGGCGAGGGGTACAATGAGCAGTTCTTC
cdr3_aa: CASSVGQGEGYNEQFF

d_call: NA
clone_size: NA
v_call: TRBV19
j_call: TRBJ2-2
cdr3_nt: TGTGCCAGTAGTAAGAGGGACCTCGCGAACACCGGGGAGCTGTTTTTT
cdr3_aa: CASSKRDLANTGELFF

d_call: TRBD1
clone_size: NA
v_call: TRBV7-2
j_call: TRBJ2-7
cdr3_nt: TGTGCCAGCAGCCTGTCCGGGACAGTTTCGTACGAGCAGTACTTC
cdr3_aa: CASSLSGTVSYEQYF

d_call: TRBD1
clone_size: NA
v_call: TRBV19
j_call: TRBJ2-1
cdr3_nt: TGTGCCAGTACCCGGACAGGGCGCAATGAGCAGTTCTTC
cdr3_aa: CASTRTGRNEQFF

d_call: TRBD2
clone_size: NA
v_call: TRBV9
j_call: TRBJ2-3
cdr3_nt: TGTGCCAGCAGCGTAGCCCGAAGACTAGCGGGAGCGGAGGATACGCAGTATTTT
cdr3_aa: CASSVARRLAGAEDTQYF

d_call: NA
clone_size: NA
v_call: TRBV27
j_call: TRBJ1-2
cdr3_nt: TGTGCCAGCAGTTTAGTTCCCGGTATCGGCTATGGCTACACCTTC
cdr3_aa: CASSLVPGIGYGYTF

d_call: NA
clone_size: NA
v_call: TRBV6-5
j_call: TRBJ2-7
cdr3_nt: TGTGCCAGCACTGGGCCTGGGTGGAACGAGCAGTACTTC
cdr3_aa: CASTGPGWNEQYF

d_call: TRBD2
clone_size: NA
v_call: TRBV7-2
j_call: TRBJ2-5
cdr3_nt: TGTGCCAGCAGCTTAGGGGGGCTAGCGGGGGTAGAGACCCAGTACTTC
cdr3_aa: CASSLGGLAGVETQYF

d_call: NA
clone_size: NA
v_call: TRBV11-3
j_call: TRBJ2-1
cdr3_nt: TGTGCCAGCAGCGGTACAGGATCCATTGGGCACAATGAGCAGTTCTTC
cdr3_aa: CASSGTGSIGHNEQFF

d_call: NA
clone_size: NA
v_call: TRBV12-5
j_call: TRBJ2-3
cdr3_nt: TGTGCTAGTGGTGTGAGCACAGATACGCAGTATTTT
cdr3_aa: CASGVSTDTQYF

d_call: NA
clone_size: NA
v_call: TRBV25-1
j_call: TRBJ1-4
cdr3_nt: TGTGCCAGCAGTGGCCCCGGGGGGTGGAATGAAAAACTGTTTTTT
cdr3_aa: CASSGPGGWNEKLFF

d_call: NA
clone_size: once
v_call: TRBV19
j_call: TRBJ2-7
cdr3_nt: TGTGCCAGTAGTGATGGGGGACCCTACGAGCAGTACTTC
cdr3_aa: CASSDGGPYEQYF

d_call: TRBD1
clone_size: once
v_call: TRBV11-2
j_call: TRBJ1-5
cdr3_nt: TGTGCCAGCAGCGCGCGGACAGGGGCAGGTCGTTATCAGCCCCAGCATTTT
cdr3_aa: CASSARTGAGRYQPQHF

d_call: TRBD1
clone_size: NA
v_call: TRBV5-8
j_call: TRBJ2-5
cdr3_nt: TGTGCCAGCAGCCGGGACAGGGGGCAAGAGACCCAGTACTTC
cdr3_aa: CASSRDRGQETQYF

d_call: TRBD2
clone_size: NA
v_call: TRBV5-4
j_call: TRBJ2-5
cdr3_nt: TGTGCCAGCAGCAGGACGACTGGCGGGGGAGAGACCCAGTACTTC
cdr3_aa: CASSRTTGGGETQYF

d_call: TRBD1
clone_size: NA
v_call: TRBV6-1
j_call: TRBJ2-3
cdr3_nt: TGTGCCAGCACCGAAGACAGGGGGCAGGGAGATACGCAGTATTTT
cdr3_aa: CASTEDRGQGDTQYF

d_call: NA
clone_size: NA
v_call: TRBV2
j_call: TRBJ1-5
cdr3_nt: TGTGCCAGCAGTGGGCAGAATCAGCCCCAGCATTTT
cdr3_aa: CASSGQNQPQHF

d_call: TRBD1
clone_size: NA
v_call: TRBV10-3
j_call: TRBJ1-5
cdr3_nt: TGTGCCATCAGGGGACAGGGGGATAATCAGCCCCAGCATTTT
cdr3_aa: CAIRGQGDNQPQHF

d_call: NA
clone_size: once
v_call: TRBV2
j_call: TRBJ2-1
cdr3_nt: TGTGCCAGCAGTGCGGGGAATGAGCAGTTCTTC
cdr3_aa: CASSAGNEQFF

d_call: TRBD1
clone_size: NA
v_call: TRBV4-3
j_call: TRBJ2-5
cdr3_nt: TGCGCCAGCAGCCAAGATATGGACGTGGGACAGCGAGAGACCCAGTACTTC
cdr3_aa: CASSQDMDVGQRETQYF

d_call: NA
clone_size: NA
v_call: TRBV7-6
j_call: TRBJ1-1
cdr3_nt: TGTGCCAGCAGCCCATTGACAGCACCGAACACTGAAGCTTTCTTT
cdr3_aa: CASSPLTAPNTEAFF

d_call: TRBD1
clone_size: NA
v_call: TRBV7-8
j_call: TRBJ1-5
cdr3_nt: TGTGCCAGCAGCCCAGGGACAGGGTATGATCAGCCCCAGCATTTT
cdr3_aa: CASSPGTGYDQPQHF

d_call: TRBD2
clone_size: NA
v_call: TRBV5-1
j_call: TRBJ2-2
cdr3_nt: TGCGCCAGCAGCCCGAACGGGGGGGTTCACGGGGAGCTGTTTTTT
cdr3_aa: CASSPNGGVHGELFF

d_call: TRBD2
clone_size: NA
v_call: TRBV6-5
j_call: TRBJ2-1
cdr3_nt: TGTGCCAGCGGCGCCGGGGGGTCCTACAATGAGCAGTTCTTC
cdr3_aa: CASGAGGSYNEQFF

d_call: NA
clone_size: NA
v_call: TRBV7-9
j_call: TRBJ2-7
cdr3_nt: TGTGCCAGCAGCTTCAGACAGGACTCCTACGAGCAGTACTTC
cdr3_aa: CASSFRQDSYEQYF

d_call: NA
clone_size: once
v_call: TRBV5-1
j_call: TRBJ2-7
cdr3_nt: TGCGCCAGCAGCTTGGAGGCTAGCTGGGTTTACGAGCAGTACTTC
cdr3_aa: CASSLEASWVYEQYF

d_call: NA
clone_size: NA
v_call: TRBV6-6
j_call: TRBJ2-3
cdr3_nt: TGTGCCAGCAGACGGTACACCGGTGGCACAGATACGCAGTATTTT
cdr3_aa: CASRRYTGGTDTQYF

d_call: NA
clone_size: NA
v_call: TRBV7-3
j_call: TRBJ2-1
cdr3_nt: TGTGCCAGCAGGCAGGGAAATGAGCAGTTCTTC
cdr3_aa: CASRQGNEQFF

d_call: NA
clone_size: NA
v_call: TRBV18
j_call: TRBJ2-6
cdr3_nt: TGTGCCAGCTCACTCCGGGGCAGCTCTGGGGCCAACGTCCTGACTTTC
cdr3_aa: CASSLRGSSGANVLTF

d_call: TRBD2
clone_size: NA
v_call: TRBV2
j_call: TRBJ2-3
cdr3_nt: TGTGCCAGCAAGGGAGGCGGGGGGAGCACAGATACGCAGTATTTT
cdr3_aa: CASKGGGGSTDTQYF

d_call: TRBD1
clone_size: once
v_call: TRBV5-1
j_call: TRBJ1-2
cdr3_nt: TGCGCCAGCTCACAGGGGGGGGATAACTATGGCTACACCTTC
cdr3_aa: CASSQGGDNYGYTF

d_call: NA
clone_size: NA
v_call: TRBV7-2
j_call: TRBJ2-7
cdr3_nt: TGTGCCAGCAGCTTAGATGCCCGCTACGAGCAGTACTTC
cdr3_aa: CASSLDARYEQYF

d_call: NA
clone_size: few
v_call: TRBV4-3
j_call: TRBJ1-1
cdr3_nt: TGCGCCAGCAGCCAAGAGTATAGGAACACTGAAGCTTTCTTT
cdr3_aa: CASSQEYRNTEAFF

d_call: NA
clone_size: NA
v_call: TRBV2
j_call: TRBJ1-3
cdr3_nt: TGTGCCAGCACCCCGGGCCTCTCTGGAAACACCATATATTTT
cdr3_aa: CASTPGLSGNTIYF

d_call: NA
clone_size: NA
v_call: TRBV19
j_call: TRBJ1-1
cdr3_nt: TGTGCCAGTAGTACGACTTGGGGGACTGAAGCTTTCTTT
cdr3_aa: CASSTTWGTEAFF

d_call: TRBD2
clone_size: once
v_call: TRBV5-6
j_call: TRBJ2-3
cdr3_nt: TGTGCCAGCAGCTCGACTCAGCGGGATGGTGCAGATACGCAGTATTTT
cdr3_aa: CASSSTQRDGADTQYF

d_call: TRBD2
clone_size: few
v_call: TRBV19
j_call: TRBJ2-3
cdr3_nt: TGTGCCAGTAGACTAGCGGGAGACACGCAGTATTTT
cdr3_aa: CASRLAGDTQYF

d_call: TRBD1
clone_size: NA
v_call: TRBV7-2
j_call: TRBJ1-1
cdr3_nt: TGTGCCAGCAGCTTAGATCCAGGGGGTGGGACTGAAGCTTTCTTT
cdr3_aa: CASSLDPGGGTEAFF

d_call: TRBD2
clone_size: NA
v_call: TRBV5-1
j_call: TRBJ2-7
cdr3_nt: TGCGCCAGCAGGCGGACTAGCGGAAGCTCCTACGAGCAGTACTTC
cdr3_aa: CASRRTSGSSYEQYF

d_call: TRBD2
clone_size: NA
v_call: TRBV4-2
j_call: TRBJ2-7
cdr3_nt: TGTGCCAGCAGCCCGCGAATAGCGGGAGCAGACGAGCAGTACTTC
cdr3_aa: CASSPRIAGADEQYF

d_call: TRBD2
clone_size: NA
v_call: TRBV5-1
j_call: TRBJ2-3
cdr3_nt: TGCGCCAGCAGAACCGGGACTAGCGGGGGGCGAACAGATACGCAGTATTTT
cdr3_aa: CASRTGTSGGRTDTQYF

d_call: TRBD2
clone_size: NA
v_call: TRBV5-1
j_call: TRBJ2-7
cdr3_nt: TGCGCCAGCAGCGAGGGACTAGTGGGGTACGAGCAGTACTTC
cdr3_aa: CASSEGLVGYEQYF

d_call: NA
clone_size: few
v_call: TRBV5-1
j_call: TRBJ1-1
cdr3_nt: TGCGCCAGCAGCTTGGCCTCGGGAGTGAACACTGAAGCTTTCTTT
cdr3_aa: CASSLASGVNTEAFF

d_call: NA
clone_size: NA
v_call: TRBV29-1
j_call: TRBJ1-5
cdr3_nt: TGCAGCGTTGAAGAAGGAAGCCACCAGCATTTT
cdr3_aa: CSVEEGSHQHF

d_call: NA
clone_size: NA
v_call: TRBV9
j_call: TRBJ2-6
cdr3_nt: TGTGCCAGCAGCCAATCAGGGGCTGGGGCCAACGTCCTGACTTTC
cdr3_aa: CASSQSGAGANVLTF

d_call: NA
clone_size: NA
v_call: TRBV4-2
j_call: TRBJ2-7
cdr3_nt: TGTGCCAGCAGCCAAGATCGGGACCTGACCTACGAGCAGTACTTC
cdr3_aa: CASSQDRDLTYEQYF

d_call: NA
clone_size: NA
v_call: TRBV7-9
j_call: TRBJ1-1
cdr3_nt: TGTGCCAGCAGCCCGCGTGGGGGGCGTGCTTTCTTT
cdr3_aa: CASSPRGGRAFF

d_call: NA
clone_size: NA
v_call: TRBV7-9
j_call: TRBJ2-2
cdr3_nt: TGTGCCAGCAGAGACAGGCCCGTAGCTGGGAATAACACCGGGGAGCTGTTTTTT
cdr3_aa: CASRDRPVAGNNTGELFF

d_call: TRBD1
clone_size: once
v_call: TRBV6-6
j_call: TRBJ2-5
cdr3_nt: TGTGCCAGCTTCCAGGGGGCAGGAGAGACCCAGTACTTC
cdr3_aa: CASFQGAGETQYF

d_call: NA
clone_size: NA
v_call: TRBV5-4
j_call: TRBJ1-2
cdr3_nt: TGTGCCAGCAGCGATCAGGGATACGGCTACACCTTC
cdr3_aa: CASSDQGYGYTF

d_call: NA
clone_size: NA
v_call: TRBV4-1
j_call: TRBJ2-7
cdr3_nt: TGCGCCAGCAGCCAAGCAGGGAGTCAGGGGAGCTCCTACGAGCAGTACTTC
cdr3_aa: CASSQAGSQGSSYEQYF

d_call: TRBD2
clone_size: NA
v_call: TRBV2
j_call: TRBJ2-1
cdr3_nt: TGTGCCACCTCGGGGACTAGCCGTTACAATGAGCAGTTCTTC
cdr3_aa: CATSGTSRYNEQFF

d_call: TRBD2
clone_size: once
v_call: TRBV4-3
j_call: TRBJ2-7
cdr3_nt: TGCGCCAGCAGCCAAGAAAGCGGGAGGCCCCTCCCCTACGAGCAGTACTTC
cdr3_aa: CASSQESGRPLPYEQYF

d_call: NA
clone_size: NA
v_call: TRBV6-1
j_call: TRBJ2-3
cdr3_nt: TGTGCCAGCACTAAGAGCGGGACAGATACGCAGTATTTT
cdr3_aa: CASTKSGTDTQYF

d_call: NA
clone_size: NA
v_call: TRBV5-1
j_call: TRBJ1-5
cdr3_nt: TGCGCCAGCAGCCCGGGTCTGCATCAGCCCCAGCATTTT
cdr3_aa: CASSPGLHQPQHF

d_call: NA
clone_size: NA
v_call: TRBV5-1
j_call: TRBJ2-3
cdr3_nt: TGCGCCAGCAGCCGTTCCGGGAGAGAGGGGACAGATACGCAGTATTTT
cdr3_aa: CASSRSGREGTDTQYF

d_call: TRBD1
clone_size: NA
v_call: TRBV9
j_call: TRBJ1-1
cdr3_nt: TGTGCCAGCAGCGCGGGACAGTCGCCGCTCACTGAAGCTTTCTTT
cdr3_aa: CASSAGQSPLTEAFF

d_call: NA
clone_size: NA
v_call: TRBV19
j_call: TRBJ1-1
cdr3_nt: TGTGCCAGTAGTATGTGGGGGGGGATGAACACTGAAGCTTTCTTT
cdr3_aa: CASSMWGGMNTEAFF